This TCR beta chain was captured in a study of blood T cell repertoires in COVID-19. Across the study: The United States, Italy and Spain supplied acute and convalescent COVID-19 samples.

A Seattle source enrolled patients during active infection and followed them longitudinally. V dropped 3 bases and J dropped 8; count of bases not matched to a gene: 6. This CDR3 has 14 amino acids. Per germline, CDR1 KGHSH and CDR2 LQKENI. As processed by the authors: Reference gene primers were amplified, and this amplification served to estimate nucleated cell counts. Produced via immunoSEQ multiplex PCR; TCRdb's table is partial and in-frame only. D and trimming were read from the DNA, whereas the V and J calls and clone size are those reported in that table. The table records fewer than 200,000 clones, just under 85% of them present only once.

This TCR derives from a woman of 80 years or more with COVID-19, enrolled during active disease. The rearrangement uses TRBV18 and TRBJ1-4, with 7 positions matching TRBD1. The specimen sequenced was peripheral blood. The CDR3 coding sequence is TGTGCCAGCTCACCCGGACAGGTCCGAGAAAAACTGTTTTTT. Protein sequence: CASSPGQVREKLFF.